The 23 T cell receptor beta chains below were found in one sample sequenced in a study of blood T cell repertoires in COVID-19. Some clones are missing from TCRdb's copy, which holds only in-frame ones; the method was immunoSEQ multiplex PCR. The repertoire holds approximately 150,000 clones, with approximately 88% as singletons. What was sequenced was peripheral blood. The source of these receptors is a human donor in a cohort sampled during active COVID-19.

The CDR3 region is CASSFFVLAGPQEQYF. CDR3 bases: TGCGCCAGCAGCTTCTTCGTACTAGCGGGTCCCCAGGAGCAGTATTTT. The chain uses TRBV5-1 and TRBJ2-3; 9 nucleotides align to TRBD2. The CDR3 totals 16 residues. Germline CDR1 SGHRS, CDR2 YFSETQ. J lost 11 bases, V lost 2 bases, and 15 bases had no gene match.

The genes are TRBV7-3 and TRBJ2-5; 10 nucleotides agree with TRBD1. Looked up from germline, CDR1 is SGHTA and CDR2 is FQGTGA. This CDR3 region has 15 residues. With 2 bases clipped from V and 5 bases from J, the junction kept 5 bases outside the gene matches. CDR3 loop: CASSLLGQGGETQYF. CDR3 sequence (DNA): TGTGCCAGCAGCTTACTAGGACAGGGGGGTGAGACCCAGTACTTC. Supplemented by reference TRBV7-3 and TRBJ2-5, the full variable domain reads GAGVSQTPSNKVTEKGKYVELRCDPISGHTALYWYRQSLGQGPEFLIYFQGTGAADDSGLPNDRFFAVRPEGSVSTLKIQRTERGDSAVYLCASSLLGQGGETQYFGPGTRLLVL.

This clone was seen only a few times. This chain joins TRBV24-1 and TRBJ1-1, with TRBD1 matching over 9 bases. With V trimmed by 9 bases and J by 3 bases, 4 bases remained unmatched. Germline assignment: CDR1 KGHDR and CDR2 SFDVKD. The length of the CDR3 is 13 residues. The CDR3 nucleotides read TGTGCCACCCGGGACAGGGAGGACACTGAAGCTTTCTTT. Its protein is CATRDREDTEAFF.

The chain couples TRBV10-1 to TRBJ2-5; 8 bases line up with TRBD1. Germline loops: CDR1 WNHNN, CDR2 SYGVQD (reference sequence). This CDR3 has 15 residues. V trimming: 2 bases; J trimming: 4 bases; junction bases outside the gene matches: 6. CDR3 in amino acids: CASSEAGQAIETQYF. DNA of the CDR3: TGCGCCAGCAGTGAGGCGGGACAGGCCATAGAGACCCAGTACTTC.

The V gene is TRBV27, the J gene TRBJ2-2; 11 nucleotides align to TRBD1. Germline V CDR1 and CDR2: MNHEY, SMNVEV (reference sequence). V trimming: 3 bases; J trimming: 4 bases; junction bases outside the gene matches: 10. The CDR3 is 18 amino acids. The CDR3 loop reads CASSFSTWTGGSTGELFF. The CDR3 DNA follows: TGTGCCAGCAGTTTCTCCACATGGACAGGGGGCAGCACCGGGGAGCTGTTTTTT.

The table lists this clone with a few counts. The V gene is TRBV10-1, the J gene TRBJ2-1; D uncertain. Germline CDR1 is WNHNN and CDR2 is SYGVQD (reference sequence). Trimming removed 7 bases at V and 3 bases at J, with 16 bases between. The CDR3 length is 15 residues. CDR3 DNA: TGCGCCAGCAACAAGAACATCTCTCTCTACAATGAGCAGTTCTTC. Its translation: CASNKNISLYNEQFF.

The chain employs TRBV20-1 and TRBJ1-2, with D hard to call. V was pared by 5 bases and J by 7 bases, with 8 bases between. The germline V gene has CDR1 DFQATT and CDR2 SNEGSKA (reference sequence). This CDR3 has 10 amino acids. CDR3 sequence (DNA): TGCAGTGCTGTGGGGAGTGGCTACACCTTC. Its protein is CSAVGSGYTF.

The chain joins TRBV7-2 to TRBJ2-7; D might be TRBD2 (5 bases). V lost 1 base and J lost 4, with 11 bases in between. The CDR3 consists of 14 residues. Germline V lookup: CDR1 SGHTA, CDR2 FQGNSA. This CDR3 reads CASSLGASPYEQYF. CDR3 in DNA: TGTGCCAGCAGCTTAGGGGCTAGCCCTTACGAGCAGTACTTC.

The chain has TRBV6-5 and TRBJ2-7; D not certain. Germline V CDR1 and CDR2: MNHEY, SVGAGI. Trimming shortened V by 9 bases and J by 2 bases, and 14 bases separated the two germline ends. The CDR3 is made up of 13 amino acids. The CDR3 region is CASRMIGPYEQYF. The CDR3 coding sequence is TGTGCCAGTCGAATGATCGGTCCCTACGAGCAGTACTTC.

This clone was recorded a few times. V usage is TRBV3-1 (or the pseudogene TRBV3-2) and J usage is TRBJ2-1; D remains ambiguous. Per the germline V gene, CDR1 is LGHDT and CDR2 is YNNKEL (reference sequence). CDR3 length: 12 residues. V shed 4 bases and J shed 11 bases, with 12 bases lying between them. CDR3 region: CASSPISFQQFF. DNA for the CDR3: TGTGCCAGCAGCCCCATTAGCTTTCAGCAGTTCTTC.

This clone was seen just once. The chain uses TRBV7-8 and TRBJ2-3; no clear D. Per the germline V gene, CDR1 is SGHVS and CDR2 is FQNEAQ. The CDR3 is 15 residues long. Trimming cost V 5 bases and J 5 bases, with 17 bases left between them. This chain's CDR3 is CASSPRLVGLDTQYF. Written as DNA, the CDR3 is TGTGCCAGCAGCCCCCGCTTGGTGGGCCTAGATACGCAGTATTTT.

The rearrangement uses TRBV5-4 and TRBJ1-1, with TRBD1 as a possible D gene (5 bases). The germline V and J ends were trimmed by 6 bases and 6 bases, with 21 bases remaining between them. Germline V gene lookup returns CDR1 SGHNT and CDR2 YYREEE (reference sequence). The CDR3 has 15 amino acids. The CDR3 reads CASKGQGRFLAEAFF. Written as DNA, the CDR3 is TGTGCCAGCAAAGGGCAGGGTCGGTTTTTGGCTGAAGCTTTCTTT.

The chain uses TRBV4-2 and TRBJ2-7; TRBD1 is a possible D gene (6 bases). Trimming stripped 0 bases from V and 1 base from J, with 10 bases between. Germline CDR1 and CDR2: LGHNA and YNFKEQ. The CDR3 length is 15 residues. CDR3 in DNA: TGTGCCAGCAGCCAAGATAAGGGGGTTTCCTACGAGCAGTACTTC. It is translated as CASSQDKGVSYEQYF.

Only a few counts were recorded for this clone. Other nucleotide sequences in the sample specify the same CDR3. The genes are TRBV20-1 and TRBJ2-7; TRBD2 matches 8 bases. CDR1 DFQATT and CDR2 SNEGSKA come from the germline V gene (reference sequence). This CDR3 comprises 11 residues. V shed 5 bases and J 5 bases; nucleotides not matched to a gene: 2. The CDR3 region is CSASSGHEQYV. CDR3 nucleotides: TGCAGTGCTTCTAGCGGGCACGAGCAGTACGTC.

This rearrangement joins TRBV4-1 to TRBJ1-2, with D unresolved. This CDR3 contains 15 residues. V lost 6 bases and J lost 4, with 18 bases in between. Germline V CDR1 and CDR2: MGHRA, YSYEKL. The CDR3 DNA is TGCGCCAGCAGTGATTCCCACAGCCAGCTCTATGGCTACACCTTC. This codes for CASSDSHSQLYGYTF.

The J gene is TRBJ1-2, the V gene TRBV30; D is perhaps TRBD1 (6 bases). The CDR3 consists of 13 residues. The V end was cut by 0 bases, the J end by 5 bases, with 10 bases between. CDR1 GTSNPN and CDR2 SVGIG come from the germline V gene (reference sequence). CDR3 coding DNA: TGTGCCTGGAGTGTTCTGGGGGCATATGGCTACACCTTC. It is translated as CAWSVLGAYGYTF.

V usage is TRBV6-9 and J usage is TRBJ1-6; TRBD1 matches 8 bases. Germline V gene sequence: CDR1 MNHGY, CDR2 SVAAGI. The CDR3 runs to 16 residues. V lost 4 bases to trimming and J lost 9 bases; unmatched junction nucleotides: 11. This CDR3 is CASSCNLGQGSSPLHF. As DNA, the CDR3 is TGTGCCAGCAGTTGTAACCTAGGACAGGGCAGTTCACCCCTCCACTTT.

The CDR3 DNA reads as TGTGCCAGCAGCCCCATCTTACTATGGCAGGGCATTAGCAATCAGCCCCAGCATTTT. Translating it yields CASSPILLWQGISNQPQHF. The chain carries TRBV27 and TRBJ1-5, with D perhaps matching TRBD1 (5 bases). Germline V CDR1 and CDR2: MNHEY, SMNVEV (reference sequence). The CDR3 spans 19 residues. V was shortened by 6 bases and J by 0 bases, with 24 bases between the two germline ends.

This clone was detected only once. This chain links TRBV5-1 with TRBJ1-2; 8 bases are a match to TRBD1. Trimming cost V 4 bases and J 5 bases; bases outside gene matches: 13. CDR1 and CDR2 (germline): SGHRS, YFSETQ. The CDR3 loop spans 16 amino acids. The CDR3 is CASSLAPDREAYGYTF. For the CDR3, the DNA is TGCGCCAGCAGCCTGGCCCCGGACAGGGAGGCTTATGGCTACACCTTC. The full variable domain, its missing parts supplied by reference TRBV5-1 and TRBJ1-2, is KAGVTQTPRYLIKTRGQQVTLSCSPISGHRSVSWYQQTPGQGLQFLFEYFSETQRNKGNFPGRFSGRQFSNSRSEMNVSTLELGDSALYLCASSLAPDREAYGYTFGSGTRLTVV.

CDR3 protein: CASRAGGASGNTIYF. The CDR3 DNA follows: TGTGCCAGCAGAGCCGGGGGTGCCTCTGGAAACACCATATATTTT. This chain links TRBV2 with TRBJ1-3; D possibly corresponds to TRBD1 (5 bases). V was trimmed by 6 bases and J by 0 bases, leaving 12 bases between them. The CDR3 totals 15 residues. Germline CDR1 reads SNHLY; CDR2 reads FYNNEI.

CDR3 in amino acids: CASSESGLAGSNEQFF. CDR3 coding DNA: TGCGCCAGCAGTGAGTCGGGACTAGCGGGAAGCAATGAGCAGTTCTTC. V and J are TRBV10-1 and TRBJ2-1, with TRBD2 identical over 13 bases. This CDR3 comprises 16 residues. Germline V gene sequence: CDR1 WNHNN, CDR2 SYGVQD (reference sequence). Trimming removed 0 bases from V and 6 bases from J; junction bases left unmatched: 2.

The genes are TRBV2 and TRBJ2-5; possibly TRBD2 for D (6 bases). The length of the CDR3 is 12 residues. Germline V CDR1 and CDR2: SNHLY, FYNNEI. In DNA, the CDR3 is TGTGTCCTTGAGGGACTCCAAGAGACCCAGTACTTC. This gives the protein CVLEGLQETQYF.

This clone was seen just once. This chain uses TRBV7-8 with TRBJ1-3, with D possibly matching TRBD1 (6 bases). V shed 2 bases and J shed 3 bases, with 14 bases lying between them. The germline CDR1 and CDR2 sequences are SGHVS and FQNEAQ. This CDR3 is built from 16 residues. CDR3 loop: CASSLPRRGSGNTIYF. The DNA of the CDR3 is TGTGCCAGCAGCTTACCCCGCAGGGGCAGTGGAAACACCATATATTTT.